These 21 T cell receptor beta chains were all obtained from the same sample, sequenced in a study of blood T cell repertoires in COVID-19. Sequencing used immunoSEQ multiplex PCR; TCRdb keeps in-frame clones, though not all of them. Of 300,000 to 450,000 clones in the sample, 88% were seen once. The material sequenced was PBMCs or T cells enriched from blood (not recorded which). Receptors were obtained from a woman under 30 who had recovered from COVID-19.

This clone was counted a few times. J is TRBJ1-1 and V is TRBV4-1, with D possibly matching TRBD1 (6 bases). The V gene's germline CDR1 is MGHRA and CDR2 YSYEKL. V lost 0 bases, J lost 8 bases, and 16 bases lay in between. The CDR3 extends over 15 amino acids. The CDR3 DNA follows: TGCGCCAGCAGCCAAGAAAGGGGGACGCCCCCCGAAGCTTTCTTT. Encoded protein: CASSQERGTPPEAFF.

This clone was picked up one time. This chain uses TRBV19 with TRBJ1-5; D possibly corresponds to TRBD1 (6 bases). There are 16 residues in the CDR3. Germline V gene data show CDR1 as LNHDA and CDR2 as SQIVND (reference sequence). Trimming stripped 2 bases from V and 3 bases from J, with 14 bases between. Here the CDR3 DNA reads TGTGCCAGTAGTATATTCGGCAGGGGTTCCAATCAGCCCCAGCATTTT. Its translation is CASSIFGRGSNQPQHF.

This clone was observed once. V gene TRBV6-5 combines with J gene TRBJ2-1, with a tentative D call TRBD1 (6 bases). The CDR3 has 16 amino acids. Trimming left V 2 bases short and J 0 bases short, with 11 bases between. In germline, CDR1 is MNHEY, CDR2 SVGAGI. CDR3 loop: CASSYDRKSSYNEQFF. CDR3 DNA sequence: TGTGCCAGCAGTTACGACAGGAAGAGCTCCTACAATGAGCAGTTCTTC.

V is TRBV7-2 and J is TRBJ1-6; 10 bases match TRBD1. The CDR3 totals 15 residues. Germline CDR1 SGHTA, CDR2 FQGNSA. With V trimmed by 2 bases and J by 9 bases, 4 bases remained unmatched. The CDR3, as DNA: TGTGCCAGCAGCTTATGGGACAGGGGTTCTTCACCCCTCCACTTT. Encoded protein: CASSLWDRGSSPLHF. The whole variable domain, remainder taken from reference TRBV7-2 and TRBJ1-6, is GAGVSQSPSNKVTEKGKDVELRCDPISGHTALYWYRQSLGQGLEFLIYFQGNSAPDKSGLPSDRFSAERTGGSVSTLTIQRTQQEDSAVYLCASSLWDRGSSPLHFGNGTRLTVT.

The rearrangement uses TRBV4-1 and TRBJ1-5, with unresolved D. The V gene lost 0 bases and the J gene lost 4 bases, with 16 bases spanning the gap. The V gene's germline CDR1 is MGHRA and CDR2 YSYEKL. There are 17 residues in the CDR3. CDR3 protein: CASSQDAPNSINQPQHF. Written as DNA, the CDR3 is TGCGCCAGCAGCCAAGATGCCCCCAACAGCATAAATCAGCCCCAGCATTTT.

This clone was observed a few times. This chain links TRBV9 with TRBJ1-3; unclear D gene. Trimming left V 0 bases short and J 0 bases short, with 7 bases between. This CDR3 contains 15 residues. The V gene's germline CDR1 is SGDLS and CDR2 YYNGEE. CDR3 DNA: TGTGCCAGCAGCGTAGGATCCGGCTCTGGAAACACCATATATTTT. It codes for CASSVGSGSGNTIYF.

The CDR3 reads CASSSYRGVQGAVQETQYF. The CDR3 DNA is TGTGCCAGCAGCTCCTATAGGGGGGTACAGGGGGCCGTCCAAGAGACCCAGTACTTC. The chain carries TRBV7-9 and TRBJ2-5; 9 bases line up with TRBD1. V lost 4 bases to trimming and J lost 1 base; unmatched junction nucleotides: 16. Germline CDR1 is SEHNR and CDR2 is FQNEAQ (reference sequence). The CDR3 is made up of 19 amino acids.

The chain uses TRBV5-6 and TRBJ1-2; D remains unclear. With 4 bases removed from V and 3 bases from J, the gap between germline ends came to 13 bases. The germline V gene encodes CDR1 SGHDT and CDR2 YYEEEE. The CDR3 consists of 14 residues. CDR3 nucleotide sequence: TGTGCCAGCAGCCCGGGTGTCGGAGACTATGGCTACACCTTC. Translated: CASSPGVGDYGYTF.

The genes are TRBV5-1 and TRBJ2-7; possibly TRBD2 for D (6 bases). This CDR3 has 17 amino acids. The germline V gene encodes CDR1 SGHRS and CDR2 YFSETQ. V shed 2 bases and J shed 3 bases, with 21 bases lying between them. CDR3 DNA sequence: TGCGCCAGCAGCTTTCCTCCCTCGGAGGGCAACAGCTACGAGCAGTACTTC. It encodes CASSFPPSEGNSYEQYF.

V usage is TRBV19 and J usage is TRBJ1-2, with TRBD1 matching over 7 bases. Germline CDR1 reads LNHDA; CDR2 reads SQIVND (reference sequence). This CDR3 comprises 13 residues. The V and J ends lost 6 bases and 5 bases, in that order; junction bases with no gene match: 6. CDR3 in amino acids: CASRRATGYGYTF. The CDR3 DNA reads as TGTGCCAGTAGACGAGCGACAGGGTATGGCTACACCTTC. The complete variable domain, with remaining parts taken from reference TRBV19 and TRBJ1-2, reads DGGITQSPKYLFRKEGQNVTLSCEQNLNHDAMYWYRQDPGQGLRLIYYSQIVNDFQKGDIAEGYSVSREKKESFPLTVTSAQKNPTAFYLCASRRATGYGYTFGSGTRLTVV.

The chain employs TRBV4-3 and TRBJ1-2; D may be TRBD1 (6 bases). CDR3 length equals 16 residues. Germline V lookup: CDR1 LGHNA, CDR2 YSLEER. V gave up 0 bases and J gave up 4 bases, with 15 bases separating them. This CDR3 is CASSQDAQGTPYGYTF. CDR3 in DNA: TGCGCCAGCAGCCAAGACGCGCAGGGGACCCCCTATGGCTACACCTTC.

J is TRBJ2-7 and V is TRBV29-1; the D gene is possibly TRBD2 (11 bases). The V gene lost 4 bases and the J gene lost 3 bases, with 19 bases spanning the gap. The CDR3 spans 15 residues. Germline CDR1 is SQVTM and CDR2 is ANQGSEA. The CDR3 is CSVVAGGTGVYEQYF. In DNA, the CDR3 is TGCAGCGTTGTAGCGGGGGGGACAGGGGTCTACGAGCAGTACTTC.

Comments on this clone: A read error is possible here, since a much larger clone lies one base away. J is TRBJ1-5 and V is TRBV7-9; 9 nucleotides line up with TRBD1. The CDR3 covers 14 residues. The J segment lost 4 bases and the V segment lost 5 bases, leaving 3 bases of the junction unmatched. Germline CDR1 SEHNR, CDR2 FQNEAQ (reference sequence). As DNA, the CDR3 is TGTGCCAGCAGCCCCGGGACAGGGAATCAGCCCCAGCATTTT. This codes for CASSPGTGNQPQHF. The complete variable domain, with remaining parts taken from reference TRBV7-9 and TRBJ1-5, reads DTGVSQNPRHKITKRGQNVTFRCDPISEHNRLYWYRQTLGQGPEFLTYFQNEAQLEKSRLLSDRFSAERPKGSFSTLEIQRTEQGDSAMYLCASSPGTGNQPQHFGDGTRLSIL.

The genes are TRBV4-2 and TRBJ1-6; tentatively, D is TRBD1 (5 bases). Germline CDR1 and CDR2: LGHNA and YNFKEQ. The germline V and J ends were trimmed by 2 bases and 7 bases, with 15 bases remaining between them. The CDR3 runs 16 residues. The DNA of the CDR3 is TGTGCCAGCAGCCAACAGGCAGGGAATGGGAATTCACCCCTCCACTTT. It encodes CASSQQAGNGNSPLHF.

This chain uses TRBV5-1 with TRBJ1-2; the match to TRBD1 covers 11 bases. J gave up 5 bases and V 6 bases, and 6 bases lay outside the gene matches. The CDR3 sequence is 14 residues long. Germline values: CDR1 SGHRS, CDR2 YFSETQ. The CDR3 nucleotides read TGCGCCAGCACCCGGACAGGGGGCACTTATGGCTACACCTTC. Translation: CASTRTGGTYGYTF.

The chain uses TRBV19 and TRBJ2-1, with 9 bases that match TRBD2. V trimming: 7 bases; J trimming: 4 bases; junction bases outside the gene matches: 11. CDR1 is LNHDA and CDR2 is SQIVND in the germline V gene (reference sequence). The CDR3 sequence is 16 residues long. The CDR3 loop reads CASNHQAGGFYNEQFF. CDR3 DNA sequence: TGTGCCAGTAACCACCAAGCGGGGGGATTTTACAATGAGCAGTTCTTC. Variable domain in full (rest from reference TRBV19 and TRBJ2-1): DGGITQSPKYLFRKEGQNVTLSCEQNLNHDAMYWYRQDPGQGLRLIYYSQIVNDFQKGDIAEGYSVSREKKESFPLTVTSAQKNPTAFYLCASNHQAGGFYNEQFFGPGTRLTVL.

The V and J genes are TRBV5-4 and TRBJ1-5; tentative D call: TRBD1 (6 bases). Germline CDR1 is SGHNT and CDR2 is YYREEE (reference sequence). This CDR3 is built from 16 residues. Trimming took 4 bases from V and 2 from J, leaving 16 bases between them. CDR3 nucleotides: TGTGCCAGCAGCCGCCTGGAGGCAGGGGGCAATCAGCCCCAGCATTTT. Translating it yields CASSRLEAGGNQPQHF.

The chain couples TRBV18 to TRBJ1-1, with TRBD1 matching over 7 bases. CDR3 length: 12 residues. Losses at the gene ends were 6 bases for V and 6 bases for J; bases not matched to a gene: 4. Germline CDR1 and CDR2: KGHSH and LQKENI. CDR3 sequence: CASSFGTAEAFF. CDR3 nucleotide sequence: TGTGCCAGCTCGTTTGGGACAGCTGAAGCTTTCTTT. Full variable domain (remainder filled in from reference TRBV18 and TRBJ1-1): NAGVMQNPRHLVRRRGQEARLRCSPMKGHSHVYWYRQLPEEGLKFMVYLQKENIIDESGMPKERFSAEFPKEGPSILRIQQVVRGDSAAYFCASSFGTAEAFFGQGTRLTVV.

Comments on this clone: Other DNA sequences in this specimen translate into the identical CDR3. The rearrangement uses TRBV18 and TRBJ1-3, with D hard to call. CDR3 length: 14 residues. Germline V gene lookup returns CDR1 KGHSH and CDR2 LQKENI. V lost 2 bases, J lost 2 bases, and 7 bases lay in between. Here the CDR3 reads CASSPAGAGNTIYF. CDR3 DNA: TGTGCCAGCTCACCAGCGGGCGCTGGAAACACCATATATTTT.

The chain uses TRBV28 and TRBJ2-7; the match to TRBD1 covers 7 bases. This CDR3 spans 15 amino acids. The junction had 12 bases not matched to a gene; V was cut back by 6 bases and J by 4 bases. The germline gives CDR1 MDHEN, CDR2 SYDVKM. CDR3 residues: CASSVRVSRGYEQYF. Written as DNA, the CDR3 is TGTGCCAGCAGCGTCAGGGTCTCCAGGGGGTACGAGCAGTACTTC.

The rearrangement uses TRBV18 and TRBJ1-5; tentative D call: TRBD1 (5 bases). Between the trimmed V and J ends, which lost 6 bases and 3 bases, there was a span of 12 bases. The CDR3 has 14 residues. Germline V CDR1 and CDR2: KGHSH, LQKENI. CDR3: CASSRDSPNQPQHF. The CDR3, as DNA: TGTGCCAGCTCCCGGGACTCCCCCAATCAGCCCCAGCATTTT.